These T cell receptor beta chains were read from a single sample in a study of shared T cell receptors in the human thymus. Clones were read by immunoSEQ multiplex PCR, and TCRdb kept only the in-frame ones, dropping some. The sample holds some 700,000 clones, 70% to 90% seen once. The sample also formed part of further work on human thymus T cells.

What was sequenced was thymocytes. The receptors were gathered from a girl under three years old with a congenital heart defect. The CDR3 runs from the conserved cysteine through the conserved F or W.

v_gene: TRBV14
j_gene: TRBJ1-1
CDR3aa: CASSRWTAMNTEAFF

v_gene: TRBV2
j_gene: TRBJ1-6
CDR3aa: CARRSGGNNSPLHF

v_gene: TRBV10-3
j_gene: TRBJ2-3
CDR3aa: CAISAGTSGGTDTQYF

v_gene: TRBV4-1
j_gene: TRBJ2-7
CDR3aa: CASSQDFGRGLFPYEQYF

v_gene: TRBV5-4
j_gene: TRBJ1-2
CDR3aa: CASSFRTSRDLTYGYTF

v_gene: TRBV13
j_gene: TRBJ1-2
CDR3aa: CASSLSGNYGYTF

v_gene: TRBV10-3
j_gene: TRBJ1-1
CDR3aa: CAIRPIEGATEAFF

v_gene: TRBV7-2
j_gene: TRBJ1-2
CDR3aa: CASSLAGALNYGYTF

v_gene: TRBV2
j_gene: TRBJ2-5
CDR3aa: CASSEPYRGRYQETQYF

v_gene: TRBV28
j_gene: TRBJ2-3
CDR3aa: CASSTSTVTDTQYF

v_gene: TRBV15
j_gene: TRBJ2-6
CDR3aa: CATSRGTGVNSGANVLTF

v_gene: TRBV4-1
j_gene: TRBJ2-1
CDR3aa: CASGGGPQFF

v_gene: TRBV5-1
j_gene: TRBJ2-5
CDR3aa: CASSRTGVGETQYF

v_gene: TRBV28
j_gene: TRBJ2-3
CDR3aa: CASRDARPPSGGREGYTDTQYF

v_gene: TRBV5-6
j_gene: TRBJ1-3
CDR3aa: CASSLGPGQGIWGGNTIYF

v_gene: TRBV10-3
j_gene: TRBJ1-1
CDR3aa: CAIRHRGNTEAFF

v_gene: TRBV7-6
j_gene: TRBJ1-2
CDR3aa: CASSPRQGANYGYTF

v_gene: TRBV15
j_gene: TRBJ1-5
CDR3aa: CATSRAPLRNLNQPQHF

v_gene: TRBV2
j_gene: TRBJ1-1
CDR3aa: CASSPRQGNTEAFF

v_gene: TRBV28
j_gene: TRBJ1-3
CDR3aa: CASSQAYSPRGNTIYF

v_gene: TRBV4-3
j_gene: TRBJ2-7
CDR3aa: CASSPTPVGHEQYF

v_gene: TRBV7-6
j_gene: TRBJ2-1
CDR3aa: CASSLAVRTGSDNEQFF

v_gene: TRBV4-3
j_gene: TRBJ1-1
CDR3aa: CASSQDLAGRSTEAFF

v_gene: TRBV10-3
j_gene: TRBJ2-3
CDR3aa: CAISASTDTQYF

v_gene: TRBV10-2
j_gene: TRBJ1-3
CDR3aa: CASRLGQNGNTIYF

v_gene: TRBV6-1
j_gene: TRBJ1-6
CDR3aa: CASNSGPDYNSPLHF

v_gene: TRBV7-6
j_gene: TRBJ2-5
CDR3aa: CASGSGKEETQYF